The sequence of this T cell receptor (beta chain) was determined in a study of blood T cell repertoires in COVID-19. The CDR3 consists of 13 residues. The germline V gene has CDR1 LGHNA and CDR2 YNFKEQ. V lost 1 base, J lost 7 bases, and 7 bases lay in between. This table comes from immunoSEQ multiplex PCR, and its TCRdb copy is limited to in-frame clones, with some not included. The sample has about 150,000 clones, around 90% seen once. The clonotype was recovered from a woman of 80 years or more with COVID-19, enrolled during active disease. This sequence joins TRBV4-2 and TRBJ1-4; tentative D call: TRBD1 (5 bases). Sequenced sample: peripheral blood. Written as DNA, the CDR3 is TGTGCCAGCAGCCAAGGGGGCGTTGAAAAACTGTTTTTT. This translates into CASSQGGVEKLFF.